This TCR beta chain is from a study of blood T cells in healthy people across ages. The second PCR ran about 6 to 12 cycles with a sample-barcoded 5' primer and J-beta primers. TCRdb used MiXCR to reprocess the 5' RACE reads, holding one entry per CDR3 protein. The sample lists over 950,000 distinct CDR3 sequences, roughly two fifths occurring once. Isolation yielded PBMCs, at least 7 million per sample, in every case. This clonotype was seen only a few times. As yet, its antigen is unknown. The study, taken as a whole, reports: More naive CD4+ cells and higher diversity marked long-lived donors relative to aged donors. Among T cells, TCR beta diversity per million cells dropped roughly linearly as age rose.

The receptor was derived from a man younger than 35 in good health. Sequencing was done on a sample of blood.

The CDR3 loop reads CSVEGTGVTDTQYF. The CDR3 DNA is TGCAGCGTTGAGGGAACGGGGGTGACAGATACGCAGTATTTT. V and J are TRBV29-1 and TRBJ2-3; perhaps TRBD2 as D (6 bases). Trimming shortened V by 3 bases and J by 3 bases, and 13 bases separated the two germline ends. Germline CDR1 SQVTM, CDR2 ANQGSEA. This CDR3 region has 14 residues.